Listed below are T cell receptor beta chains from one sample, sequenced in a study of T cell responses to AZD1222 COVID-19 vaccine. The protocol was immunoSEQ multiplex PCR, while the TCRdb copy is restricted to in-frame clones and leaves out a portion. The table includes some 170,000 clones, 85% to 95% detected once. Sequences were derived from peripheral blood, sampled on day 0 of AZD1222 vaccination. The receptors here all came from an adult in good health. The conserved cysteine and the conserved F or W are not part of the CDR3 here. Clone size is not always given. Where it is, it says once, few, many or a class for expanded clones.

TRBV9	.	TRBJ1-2	ASSPQTGGYGYT
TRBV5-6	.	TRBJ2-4	ASSLRGSHKNIQY
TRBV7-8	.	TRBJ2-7	ASSFRAEQY
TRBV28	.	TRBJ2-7	ASRGTSRTYEQY
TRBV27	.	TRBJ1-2	ASDSGPGSDYGYT
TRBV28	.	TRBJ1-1	ASSQNPSPGQGGAF
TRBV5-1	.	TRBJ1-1	ASSPPGLGSTEAF
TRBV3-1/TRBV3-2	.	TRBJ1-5	ASSQDTTNQPQH
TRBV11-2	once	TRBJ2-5	ASSFRTDQETQY
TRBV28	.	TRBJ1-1	ASSWTGMYTEAF
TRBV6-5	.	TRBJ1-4	ASIVDRGREKLF
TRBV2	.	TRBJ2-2	ASKRRANTGELF
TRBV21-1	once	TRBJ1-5	ASSKDNHREGNQPQH
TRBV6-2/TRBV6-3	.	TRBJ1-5	ASSYSHNQPQH
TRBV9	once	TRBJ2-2	ASSPRTRGATGELF
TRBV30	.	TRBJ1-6	AWSWQGVSSPLH
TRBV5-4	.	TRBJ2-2	ASSLATESGELF
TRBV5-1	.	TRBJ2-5	ASSPGGPITQETQY
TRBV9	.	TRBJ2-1	ASSKPPFRGGSYNEQF
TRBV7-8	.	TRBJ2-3	ASSLAGLRYMDTQY
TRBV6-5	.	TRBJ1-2	ASSVGFGGYT
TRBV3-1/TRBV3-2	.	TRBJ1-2	ASSHLDVLEYGYT
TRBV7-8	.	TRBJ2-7	ASSLGTSGPEQY
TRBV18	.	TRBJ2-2	ASSIGTDNTGELF
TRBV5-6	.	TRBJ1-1	ASSRRGGGNTEAF
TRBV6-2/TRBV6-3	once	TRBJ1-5	ASSTGGQPQH
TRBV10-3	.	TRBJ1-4	AISMDRVEEKLF
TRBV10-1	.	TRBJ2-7	ASPVAYEQY
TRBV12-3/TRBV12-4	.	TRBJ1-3	ASSRNTGNTIY
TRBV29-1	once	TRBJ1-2	SVLGNYGYT
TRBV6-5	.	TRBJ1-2	ASSYSGGRGYT